What follows are 30 T cell receptor beta chains derived from one specimen sequenced in a study of regulatory T cells in long-lasting Graves disease. Stated time point: persistent/refractory GD, antithyroid drugs over 5 years with positive TRAb. After RNA was extracted from PBMCs, the TCR library was made from it. CDR3-region Arm-PCR and iRepertoire HTBI primers produced the TCR beta libraries. TCRdb re-analysed the multiplex PCR reads in MiXCR, keeping a single row per CDR3 protein. The profile shows 300,000 to 500,000 distinct CDR3 sequences, less than 25% of them singletons. The sequencing used peripheral blood mononuclear cells (PBMCs), collected when the disease was refractory, from a patient treated with antithyroid drugs. The receptors shown here come from a female donor with Graves disease.

The table lists this clonotype with a few counts. The V gene is TRBV15, the J gene TRBJ2-7; D is unclear. The V end was cut by 4 bases, the J end by 2 bases, with 12 bases between. The CDR3 spans 14 residues. The germline gives CDR1 LNHNV, CDR2 YYDKDF (reference sequence). CDR3 sequence reads: CATSKPGNTYEQYF. The CDR3 DNA follows: TGTGCCACCAGCAAACCCGGAAATACCTACGAGCAGTACTTC. Together with reference TRBV15 and TRBJ2-7, the CDR3 gives the full variable domain: DAMVIQNPRYQVTQFGKPVTLSCSQTLNHNVMYWYQQKSSQAPKLLFHYYDKDFNNEADTPDNFQSRRPNTSFCFLDIRSPGLGDTAMYLCATSKPGNTYEQYFGPGTRLTVT.

This clonotype was detected many times. The chain is built from TRBV6-5 and TRBJ2-5, with a possible D match to TRBD2 (6 bases). This CDR3 is 14 amino acids long. The V and J ends lost 4 bases and 5 bases respectively, with 14 bases between them. Germline loops: CDR1 MNHEY, CDR2 SVGAGI. The CDR3 region is CASSLGGSGETQYF. In DNA, the CDR3 is TGTGCCAGCAGTTTGGGGGGAAGCGGGGAGACCCAGTACTTC.

The V gene is TRBV11-3, the J gene TRBJ2-1; 9 nucleotides align to TRBD2. This CDR3 has 16 residues. Germline assignment: CDR1 SGHNT and CDR2 YENEEA. The V and J ends lost 6 bases and 1 base, in that order; junction bases with no gene match: 7. In nucleotides, the CDR3 is TGTGCCAGCAGTCCTTATAGCGGGAGTTCCTACAATGAGCAGTTCTTC. As protein: CASSPYSGSSYNEQFF.

The table lists this clonotype with many counts. The chain has TRBV27 and TRBJ1-2; D is unresolved. The CDR3 is 15 residues long. Germline lookup yields CDR1 MNHEY and CDR2 SMNVEV (reference sequence). Between the trimmed V and J ends, which lost 3 bases and 4 bases, there was a span of 15 bases. CDR3 region: CASSFRLGSSYGYTF. The CDR3 coding sequence is TGTGCCAGCAGTTTTAGACTGGGGAGTAGCTATGGCTACACCTTC.

The V gene is TRBV6-2 or TRBV6-3, the J gene TRBJ2-7; tentatively, D is TRBD1 (7 bases). Germline CDR1 reads MNHEY; CDR2 reads SVGEGT. This CDR3 spans 18 amino acids. Trimming stripped 6 bases from V and 3 bases from J, with 27 bases between. The CDR3: CASRTGTEVEGVFYEQYF. The CDR3 DNA reads as TGTGCCAGCAGAACCGGGACAGAGGTGGAGGGTGTCTTCTACGAGCAGTACTTC.

The chain uses TRBV15 and TRBJ1-1; tentative D call: TRBD1 (6 bases). CDR3 length equals 13 residues. Trimming took 2 bases from V and 11 from J, leaving 15 bases between them. CDR1 is LNHNV, CDR2 YYDKDF, per germline (reference sequence). The CDR3 nucleotides read TGTGCCACCAGCAGATCGGGGGCGTTTGGGGCTTTCTTT. Translating gives CATSRSGAFGAFF.

The V gene is TRBV20-1, the J gene TRBJ1-5; no reliable D call. Germline CDR1 and CDR2: DFQATT and SNEGSKA (reference sequence). The CDR3 runs to 14 residues. V lost 3 bases to trimming and J lost 6 bases, with 15 bases between them. The CDR3 loop reads CSASSWVRVQPQHF. The CDR3 nucleotides are TGCAGTGCTAGTTCCTGGGTGAGGGTTCAGCCCCAGCATTTT.

This clonotype was found many times. The chain uses TRBV7-2 and TRBJ2-7; TRBD2 might be the D (6 bases). The CDR3 has 17 residues. Germline CDR1 SGHTA, CDR2 FQGNSA. Trimming removed 1 base from V and 1 base from J, with 17 bases in between. The CDR3 region has the DNA TGTGCCAGCAGCTTAGGGTTCCGGGACTTGGAGTCCTACGAGCAGTACTTC. Its translation is CASSLGFRDLESYEQYF.

This clonotype was found a few times. The V and J genes are TRBV28 and TRBJ2-3; D gene uncertain. Germline V lookup: CDR1 MDHEN, CDR2 SYDVKM. V gave up 5 bases and J gave up 1 base, with 19 bases separating them. The CDR3 runs to 17 residues. The CDR3 sequence: CASSNKTAAFGTDTQYF. DNA for the CDR3: TGTGCCAGCAGTAATAAAACGGCGGCTTTTGGCACAGATACGCAGTATTTT.

Here the CDR3 DNA reads TGTGCCAGCAGCCGAAGAGGGACAGGGGCGAACACTGAAGCTTTCTTT. It specifies CASSRRGTGANTEAFF. The chain combines TRBV3-1 with TRBJ1-1, with 10 bases lining up with TRBD1. V gave up 4 bases and J gave up 1 base; unmatched junction bases: 6. The CDR3 extends over 16 amino acids. Germline CDR1 is LGHDT and CDR2 is YNNKEL (reference sequence).

This chain uses TRBV10-3 with TRBJ1-5, with 9 positions matching TRBD1. This CDR3 is 15 amino acids long. CDR1 and CDR2 (germline): ENHRY, SYGVKD. J gave up 2 bases and V 6 bases, and 5 bases lay outside the gene matches. The CDR3 is CAISPGQGGNQPQHF. For the CDR3, the DNA is TGTGCCATCAGCCCGGGACAGGGCGGCAATCAGCCCCAGCATTTT.

The chain is built from TRBV6-5 and TRBJ1-1; no firm D call. V lost 0 bases and J lost 2, with 10 bases in between. The germline CDR1 and CDR2 sequences are MNHEY and SVGAGI. There are 15 residues in the CDR3. The CDR3 loop is CASSYSRVGNTEAFF. The CDR3 nucleotides read TGTGCCAGCAGTTACTCGCGGGTGGGTAACACTGAAGCTTTCTTT.

This clonotype was counted a few times. This chain joins TRBV14 and TRBJ1-2; 8 nucleotides line up with TRBD1. The CDR3 sequence is 13 residues long. Trimming at V came to 3 bases and at J to 4 bases, leaving 1 base not matched to a gene. Per the germline V gene, CDR1 is SGHDN and CDR2 is FVKESK. CDR3 residues: CASSQTGVYGYTF. CDR3 DNA sequence: TGTGCCAGCAGCCAGACAGGGGTCTATGGCTACACCTTC.

This chain joins TRBV12-3 or TRBV12-4 and TRBJ1-1, with D possibly being TRBD1 (6 bases). Deletions cut 1 base from V and 6 bases from J, with 12 bases between. The length of the CDR3 is 14 residues. The CDR3 here is CASSLEGGLAEAFF. In DNA, the CDR3 is TGTGCCAGCAGTTTAGAGGGGGGGCTGGCTGAAGCTTTCTTT.

The sample holds many counts of this clonotype. J is TRBJ1-5 and V is TRBV5-1, with D perhaps TRBD1 (5 bases). Trimming took 4 bases from V and 8 from J, leaving 19 bases between them. Germline assignment: CDR1 SGHRS and CDR2 YFSETQ. This CDR3 is built from 15 residues. The CDR3 DNA reads TGCGCCAGCAGCCTCCGGGACCGTAGCCGGGAGCCCCAGCATTTT. It yields the protein CASSLRDRSREPQHF.

V and J are TRBV30 and TRBJ1-5; D uncertain. This CDR3 is 13 amino acids long. Trimming removed 0 bases at V and 7 bases at J, with 10 bases between. CDR1 GTSNPN and CDR2 SVGIG come from the germline V gene (reference sequence). In DNA form, the CDR3 reads TGTGCCTGGAGTGTATCGATACAGCAGCCCCAGCATTTT. This codes for CAWSVSIQQPQHF.

The V gene is TRBV29-1, the J gene TRBJ2-7; 7 nucleotides line up with TRBD1. This CDR3 has 15 amino acids. V was pared by 4 bases and J by 4 bases, with 13 bases of the junction left unmatched. CDR1 and CDR2 from the germline V gene are SQVTM and ANQGSEA. The CDR3 region is CSVVISGTEIYEQYF. CDR3 coding DNA: TGCAGCGTTGTTATTTCCGGGACAGAAATATACGAGCAGTACTTC.

The CDR3 sequence: CASRGIPAYEQYF. The DNA for the CDR3 is TGTGCCAGCAGGGGCATTCCGGCCTACGAGCAGTACTTC. V and J are TRBV6-1 and TRBJ2-7, with D unresolved. Germline loops: CDR1 MNHNS, CDR2 SASEGT. Trimming removed 6 bases at V and 2 bases at J, with 11 bases between. The CDR3 length is 13 residues.

This clonotype was counted a few times. The rearrangement uses TRBV28 and TRBJ2-7; possibly TRBD1 or TRBD2 for D (5 bases each). V was cut by 2 bases and J by 5 bases, with 13 bases left in between. Germline values: CDR1 MDHEN, CDR2 SYDVKM. There are 14 residues in the CDR3. CDR3 in DNA: TGTGCCAGCAGTTTACAGGGACCTACTAACGAGCAGTACTTC. Translating gives CASSLQGPTNEQYF.

The chain combines TRBV4-1 with TRBJ2-1; D is possibly TRBD2 (7 bases). The CDR3 loop spans 17 amino acids. Trimming removed 0 bases from V and 1 base from J, with 13 bases in between. Germline CDR1 MGHRA, CDR2 YSYEKL. CDR3: CASSQEPGRGSYNEQFF. As DNA, the CDR3 is TGCGCCAGCAGCCAAGAGCCGGGGAGGGGGTCCTACAATGAGCAGTTCTTC.

About this clonotype: Given a much more abundant clone one base away, this may be a read error. The chain couples TRBV12-3 or TRBV12-4 to TRBJ2-5; D is possibly TRBD2 (6 bases). The CDR3 totals 12 residues. The CDR3 protein is CVSSFGSGTQYF. The CDR3 DNA follows: TGTGTCAGCAGTTTTGGTAGCGGGACCCAGTACTTC.

This clonotype has only a few counts. This rearrangement joins TRBV20-1 to TRBJ1-5; perhaps TRBD1 as D (6 bases). Germline V gene lookup returns CDR1 DFQATT and CDR2 SNEGSKA (reference sequence). Trimming removed 6 bases at V and 4 bases at J, with 13 bases between. CDR3 length: 13 amino acids. CDR3 loop: CSAKRDTNQPQHF. The CDR3 DNA sequence: TGCAGTGCCAAGAGGGACACAAATCAGCCCCAGCATTTT.

As to this clonotype: The missing conserved phenylalanine or tryptophan at the end of this CDR3 makes a read error likely. The chain employs TRBV7-2 and TRBJ2-7, with TRBD1 matching 9 bases. V lost 2 bases, J lost 1 base, and 3 bases stayed unmatched. The germline CDR1 and CDR2 sequences are SGHTA and FQGNSA. The CDR3 is 15 residues long. The CDR3 loop is CASSLYGTGSYEQYL. The CDR3 nucleotides are TGTGCCAGCAGCTTATACGGGACAGGGTCCTACGAGCAGTACCTC.

This rearrangement joins TRBV3-1 to TRBJ2-6, with D possibly TRBD1 on 6 matching bases. CDR3 size: 16 residues. V lost 1 base, J lost 2 bases, and 9 bases lay in between. In germline, CDR1 is LGHDT, CDR2 YNNKEL (reference sequence). Here the CDR3 reads CASSQVPGAGANVLTF. DNA for the CDR3: TGTGCCAGCAGCCAAGTCCCAGGGGCTGGGGCCAACGTCCTGACTTTC.

This sequence joins TRBV20-1 and TRBJ2-3; maybe TRBD1 (6 bases). Germline lookup yields CDR1 DFQATT and CDR2 SNEGSKA (reference sequence). Trimming shortened V by 6 bases and J by 0 bases, and 13 bases separated the two germline ends. The CDR3 is 14 amino acids. The CDR3 DNA is TGCAGTGCCCCTGACAGGACCAGCACAGATACGCAGTATTTT. Protein product: CSAPDRTSTDTQYF.

The V and J genes are TRBV9 and TRBJ1-6; D is uncertain. The V and J ends lost 0 bases and 6 bases respectively, with 10 bases between them. CDR3 length: 15 amino acids. Looked up from germline, CDR1 is SGDLS and CDR2 is YYNGEE. The CDR3 coding sequence is TGTGCCAGCAGCGTAGAGGCGGCAGCTAATTCACCCCTCCACTTT. It yields the protein CASSVEAAANSPLHF.

Ten or more counts support this clonotype. The chain is built from TRBV28 and TRBJ2-7; 10 bases line up with TRBD2. The germline V gene has CDR1 MDHEN and CDR2 SYDVKM. The CDR3 consists of 17 residues. V trimming: 4 bases; J trimming: 0 bases; junction bases outside the gene matches: 9. The CDR3 loop is CASSWDSRTSGSYEQYF. As DNA, the CDR3 is TGTGCCAGCAGTTGGGACAGTAGGACTAGCGGCTCCTACGAGCAGTACTTC.

The rearrangement uses TRBV20-1 and TRBJ2-7; 11 nucleotides agree with TRBD1. Trimming took 5 bases from V and 4 from J; bases not matched to a gene: 7. Germline loops: CDR1 DFQATT, CDR2 SNEGSKA (reference sequence). The CDR3 runs to 14 residues. The CDR3 DNA reads TGCAGTGCTGTCACCGGGACAGGGGGTTACGAGCAGTACTTC. It yields the protein CSAVTGTGGYEQYF.

There are many counts of this clonotype. The genes are TRBV20-1 and TRBJ2-2, with a tentative D call TRBD1 (6 bases). Germline V gene lookup returns CDR1 DFQATT and CDR2 SNEGSKA (reference sequence). The CDR3 consists of 14 residues. V lost 6 bases and J 0 bases, leaving 11 bases between the germline ends. CDR3 nucleotides: TGCAGTGCCCGGCCAGGGGCGAACACCGGGGAGCTGTTTTTT. Translating gives CSARPGANTGELFF.

CDR3 region: CASSSLMPGELFF. The CDR3 DNA reads as TGTGCCAGCAGCTCCCTCATGCCCGGGGAGCTGTTTTTT. The V call is TRBV11-2, the J call TRBJ2-2; D is ambiguous. The CDR3 loop spans 13 amino acids. The V gene lost 4 bases and the J gene lost 6 bases, with 9 bases spanning the gap. Germline loops: CDR1 SGHAT, CDR2 FQNNGV.